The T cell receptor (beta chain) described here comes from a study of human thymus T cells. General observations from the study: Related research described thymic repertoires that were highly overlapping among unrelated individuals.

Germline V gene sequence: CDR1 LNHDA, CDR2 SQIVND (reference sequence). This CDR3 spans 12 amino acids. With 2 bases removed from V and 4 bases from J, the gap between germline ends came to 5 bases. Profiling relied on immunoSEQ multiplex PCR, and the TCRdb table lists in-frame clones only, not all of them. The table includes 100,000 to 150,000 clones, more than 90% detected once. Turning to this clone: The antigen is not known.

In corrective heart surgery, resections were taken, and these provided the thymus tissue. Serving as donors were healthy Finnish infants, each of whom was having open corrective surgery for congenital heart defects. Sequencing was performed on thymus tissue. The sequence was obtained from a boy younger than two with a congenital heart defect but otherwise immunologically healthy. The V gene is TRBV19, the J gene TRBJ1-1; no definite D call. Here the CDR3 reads CASSIRPTEAFF. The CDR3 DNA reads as TGTGCCAGTAGTATAAGGCCCACTGAAGCTTTCTTT.